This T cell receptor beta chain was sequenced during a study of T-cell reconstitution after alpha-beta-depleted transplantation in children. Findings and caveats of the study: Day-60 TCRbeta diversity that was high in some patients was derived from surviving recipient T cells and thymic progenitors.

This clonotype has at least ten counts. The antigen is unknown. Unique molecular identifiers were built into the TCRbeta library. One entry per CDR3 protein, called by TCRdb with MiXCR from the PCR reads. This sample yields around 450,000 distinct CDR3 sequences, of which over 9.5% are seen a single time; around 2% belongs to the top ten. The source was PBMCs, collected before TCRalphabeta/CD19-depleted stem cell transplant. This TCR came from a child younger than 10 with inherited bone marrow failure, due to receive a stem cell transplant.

The CDR3 DNA reads as TGCGCCAGCAGCTTGGCCGCCGGGAGCTCCTACAATGAGCAGTTCTTC. Protein: CASSLAAGSSYNEQFF. The J gene is TRBJ2-1, the V gene TRBV5-1; D might be TRBD2 (6 bases). Germline V CDR1 and CDR2: SGHRS, YFSETQ. Between the trimmed V and J ends, which lost 0 bases and 0 bases, there was a span of 10 bases. The CDR3 has 16 amino acids.